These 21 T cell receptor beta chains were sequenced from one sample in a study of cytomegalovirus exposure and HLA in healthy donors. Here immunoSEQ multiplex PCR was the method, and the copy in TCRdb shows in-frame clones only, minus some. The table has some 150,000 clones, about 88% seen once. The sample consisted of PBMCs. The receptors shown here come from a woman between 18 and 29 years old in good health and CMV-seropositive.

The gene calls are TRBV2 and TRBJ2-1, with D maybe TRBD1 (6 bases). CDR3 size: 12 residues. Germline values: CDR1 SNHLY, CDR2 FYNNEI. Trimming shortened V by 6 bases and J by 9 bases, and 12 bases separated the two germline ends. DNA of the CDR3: TGTGCCAGCAGAGGACAGTCTGCTGAGCAGTTCTTC. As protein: CASRGQSAEQFF.

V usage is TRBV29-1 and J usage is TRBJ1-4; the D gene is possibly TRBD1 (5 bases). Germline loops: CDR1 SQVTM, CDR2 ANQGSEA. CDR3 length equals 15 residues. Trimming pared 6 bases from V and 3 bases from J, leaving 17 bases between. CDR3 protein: CSVPARGGPNEKLFF. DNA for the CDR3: TGCAGCGTCCCCGCCCGGGGGGGTCCTAATGAAAAACTGTTTTTT. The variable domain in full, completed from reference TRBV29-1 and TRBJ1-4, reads SAVISQKPSRDICQRGTSLTIQCQVDSQVTMMFWYRQQPGQSLTLIATANQGSEATYESGFVIDKFPISRPNLTFSTLTVSNMSPEDSSIYLCSVPARGGPNEKLFFGSGTQLSVL.

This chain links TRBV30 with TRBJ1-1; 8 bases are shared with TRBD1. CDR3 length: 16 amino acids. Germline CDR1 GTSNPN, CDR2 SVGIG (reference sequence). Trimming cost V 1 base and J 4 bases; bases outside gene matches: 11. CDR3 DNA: TGTGCCTGGAGTGGTGCAGGGGGCGAGGTTGGCACTGAAGCTTTCTTT. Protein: CAWSGAGGEVGTEAFF.

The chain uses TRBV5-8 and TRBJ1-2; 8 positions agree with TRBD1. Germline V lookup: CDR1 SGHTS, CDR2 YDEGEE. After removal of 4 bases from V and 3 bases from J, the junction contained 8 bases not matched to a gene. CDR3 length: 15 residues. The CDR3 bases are TGTGCCAGCAGCATAGATCAGGGGGCCTACTATGGCTACACCTTC. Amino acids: CASSIDQGAYYGYTF.

The DNA of the CDR3 is TGTGCCTGGAGTGTTCTTTCGGGACTAGCGGGAGGGGAGACCCAGTACTTC. Its translation: CAWSVLSGLAGGETQYF. The chain combines TRBV30 with TRBJ2-5; 16 positions agree with TRBD2. CDR1 is GTSNPN, CDR2 SVGIG, per germline (reference sequence). This CDR3 contains 17 residues. Trimming at V came to 0 bases and at J to 5 bases, leaving 6 bases not matched to a gene.

The CDR3 spells CASTPGQEHYEQYF. CDR3 sequence (DNA): TGTGCCAGCACCCCGGGACAGGAACATTACGAGCAGTACTTC. The chain combines TRBV28 with TRBJ2-7; 8 nucleotides align to TRBD1. After removal of 7 bases from V and 4 bases from J, the junction contained 9 bases not matched to a gene. The CDR3 loop spans 14 amino acids. Germline V gene lookup returns CDR1 MDHEN and CDR2 SYDVKM.

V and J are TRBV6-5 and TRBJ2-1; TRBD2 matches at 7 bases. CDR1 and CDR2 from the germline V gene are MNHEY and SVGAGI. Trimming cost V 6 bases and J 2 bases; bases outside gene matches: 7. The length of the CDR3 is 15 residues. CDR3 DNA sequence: TGTGCCAGCAGCCGGGACTACCAGACCTACAATGAGCAGTTCTTC. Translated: CASSRDYQTYNEQFF.

CDR3 sequence reads: CASSLDNRGRDTQYF. The CDR3 nucleotides read TGTGCCAGCAGCTTAGATAACAGGGGGAGAGATACGCAGTATTTT. The chain has TRBV7-8 and TRBJ2-3; TRBD1 matches 8 bases. There are 15 residues in the CDR3. The germline V gene encodes CDR1 SGHVS and CDR2 FQNEAQ. After removal of 1 base from V and 5 bases from J, the junction contained 5 bases not matched to a gene.

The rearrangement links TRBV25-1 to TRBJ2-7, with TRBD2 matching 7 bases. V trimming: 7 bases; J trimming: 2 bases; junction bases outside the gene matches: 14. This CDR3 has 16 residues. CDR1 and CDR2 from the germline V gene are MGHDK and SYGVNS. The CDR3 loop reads CASKSSTPSGAYEQYF. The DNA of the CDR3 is TGTGCCAGCAAAAGCTCGACTCCTAGCGGAGCCTACGAGCAGTACTTC.

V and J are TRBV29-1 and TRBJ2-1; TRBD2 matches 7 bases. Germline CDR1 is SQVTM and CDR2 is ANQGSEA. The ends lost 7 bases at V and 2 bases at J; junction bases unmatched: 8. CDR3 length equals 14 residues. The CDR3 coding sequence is TGCAGCGGGATATCTAGCGGAACCTACAATGAGCAGTTCTTC. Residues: CSGISSGTYNEQFF.

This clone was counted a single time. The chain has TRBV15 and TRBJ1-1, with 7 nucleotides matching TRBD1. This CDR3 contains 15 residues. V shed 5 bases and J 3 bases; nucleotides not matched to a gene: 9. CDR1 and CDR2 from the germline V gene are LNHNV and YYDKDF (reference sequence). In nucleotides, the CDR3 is TGTGCCACCAGCCCCTGGACAGGATTATACACTGAAGCTTTCTTT. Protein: CATSPWTGLYTEAFF.

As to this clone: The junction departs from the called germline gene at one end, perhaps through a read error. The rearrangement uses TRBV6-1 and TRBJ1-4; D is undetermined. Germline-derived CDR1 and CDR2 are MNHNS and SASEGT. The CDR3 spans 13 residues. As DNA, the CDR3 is TGTGCCAGCAGTGAAAGGGAGTATCGCGCACCTTATTTT. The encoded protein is CASSEREYRAPYF.

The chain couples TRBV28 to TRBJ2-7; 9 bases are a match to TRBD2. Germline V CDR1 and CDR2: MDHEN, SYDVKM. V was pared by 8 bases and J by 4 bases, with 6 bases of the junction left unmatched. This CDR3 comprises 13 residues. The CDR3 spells CASLTSGLYEQYF. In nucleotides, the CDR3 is TGTGCCAGCTTGACTAGCGGATTATACGAGCAGTACTTC.

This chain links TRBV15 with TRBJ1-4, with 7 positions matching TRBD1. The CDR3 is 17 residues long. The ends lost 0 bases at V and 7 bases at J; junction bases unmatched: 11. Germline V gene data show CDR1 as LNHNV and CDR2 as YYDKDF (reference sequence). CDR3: CATSRDGGGDGAEKLFF. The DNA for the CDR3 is TGTGCCACCAGCAGAGATGGAGGGGGCGACGGAGCTGAAAAACTGTTTTTT.

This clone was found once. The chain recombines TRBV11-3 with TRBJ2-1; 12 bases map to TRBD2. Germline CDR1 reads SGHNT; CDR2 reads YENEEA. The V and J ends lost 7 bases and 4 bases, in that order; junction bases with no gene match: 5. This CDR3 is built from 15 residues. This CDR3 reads CASNLGLAGYNEQFF. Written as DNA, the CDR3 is TGTGCCAGCAACCTCGGACTAGCGGGATACAATGAGCAGTTCTTC. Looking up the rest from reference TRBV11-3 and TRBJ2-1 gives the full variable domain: EAGVVQSPRYKIIEKKQPVAFWCNPISGHNTLYWYLQNLGQGPELLIRYENEEAVDDSQLPKDRFSAERLKGVDSTLKIQPAELGDSAVYLCASNLGLAGYNEQFFGPGTRLTVL.

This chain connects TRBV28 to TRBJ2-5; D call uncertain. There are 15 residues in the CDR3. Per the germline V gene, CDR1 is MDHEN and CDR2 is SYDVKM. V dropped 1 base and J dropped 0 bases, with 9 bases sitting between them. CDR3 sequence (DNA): TGTGCCAGCAGTTTATTGGCTCCGTACCAAGAGACCCAGTACTTC. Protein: CASSLLAPYQETQYF.

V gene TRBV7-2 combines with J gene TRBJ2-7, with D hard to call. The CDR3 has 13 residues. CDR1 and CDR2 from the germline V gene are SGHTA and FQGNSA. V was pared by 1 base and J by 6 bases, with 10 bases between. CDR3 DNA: TGTGCCAGCAGCTTAGGATCCAGTCCCGAGCAGTACTTC. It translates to CASSLGSSPEQYF.

In DNA, the CDR3 is TGCGCCAGCAGCTTTGGGACTAGCGGGAGTGGGGAGCTGTTTTTT. It is translated as CASSFGTSGSGELFF. V and J are TRBV5-1 and TRBJ2-2; 14 positions agree with TRBD2. CDR1 and CDR2 from the germline V gene are SGHRS and YFSETQ. The length of the CDR3 is 15 residues. Trimming cost V 2 bases and J 8 bases; bases outside gene matches: 2.

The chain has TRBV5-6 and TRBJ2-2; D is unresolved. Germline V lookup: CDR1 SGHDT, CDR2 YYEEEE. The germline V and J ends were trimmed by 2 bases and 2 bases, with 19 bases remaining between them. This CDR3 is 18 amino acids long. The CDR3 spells CASSLPSPGPSNTGELFF. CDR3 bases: TGTGCCAGCAGCTTACCCTCGCCAGGCCCATCCAACACCGGGGAGCTGTTTTTT.

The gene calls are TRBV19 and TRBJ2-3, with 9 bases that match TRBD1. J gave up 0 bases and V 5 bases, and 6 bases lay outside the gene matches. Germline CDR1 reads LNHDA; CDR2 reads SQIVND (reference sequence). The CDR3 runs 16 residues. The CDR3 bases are TGTGCCAGTAGTGATGGGACAGGGCCTAGCACAGATACGCAGTATTTT. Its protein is CASSDGTGPSTDTQYF.

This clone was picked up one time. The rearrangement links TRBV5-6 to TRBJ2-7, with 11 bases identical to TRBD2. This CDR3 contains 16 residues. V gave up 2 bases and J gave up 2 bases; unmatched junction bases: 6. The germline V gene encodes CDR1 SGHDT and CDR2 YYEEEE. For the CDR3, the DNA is TGTGCCAGCAGCTTACTAGCGGGAGCCCCTCCCTACGAGCAGTACTTC. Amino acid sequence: CASSLLAGAPPYEQYF.